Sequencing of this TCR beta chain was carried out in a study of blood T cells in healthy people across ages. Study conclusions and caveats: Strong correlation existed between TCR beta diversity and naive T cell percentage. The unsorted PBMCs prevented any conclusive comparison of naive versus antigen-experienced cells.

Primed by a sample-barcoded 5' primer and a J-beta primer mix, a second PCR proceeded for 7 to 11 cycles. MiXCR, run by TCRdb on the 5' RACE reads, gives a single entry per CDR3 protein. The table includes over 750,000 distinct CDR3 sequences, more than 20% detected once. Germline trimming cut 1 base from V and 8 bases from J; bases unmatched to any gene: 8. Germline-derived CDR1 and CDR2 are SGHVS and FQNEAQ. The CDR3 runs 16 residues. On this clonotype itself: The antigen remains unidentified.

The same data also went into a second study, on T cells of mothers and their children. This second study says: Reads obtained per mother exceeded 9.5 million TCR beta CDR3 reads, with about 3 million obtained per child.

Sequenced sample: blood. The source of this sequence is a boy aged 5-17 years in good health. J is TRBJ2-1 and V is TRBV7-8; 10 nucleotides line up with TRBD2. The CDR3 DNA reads TGTGCCAGCAGCTTAGTACCTAGCGGGAGCTGGTATGAGCAGTTCTTC. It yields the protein CASSLVPSGSWYEQFF.